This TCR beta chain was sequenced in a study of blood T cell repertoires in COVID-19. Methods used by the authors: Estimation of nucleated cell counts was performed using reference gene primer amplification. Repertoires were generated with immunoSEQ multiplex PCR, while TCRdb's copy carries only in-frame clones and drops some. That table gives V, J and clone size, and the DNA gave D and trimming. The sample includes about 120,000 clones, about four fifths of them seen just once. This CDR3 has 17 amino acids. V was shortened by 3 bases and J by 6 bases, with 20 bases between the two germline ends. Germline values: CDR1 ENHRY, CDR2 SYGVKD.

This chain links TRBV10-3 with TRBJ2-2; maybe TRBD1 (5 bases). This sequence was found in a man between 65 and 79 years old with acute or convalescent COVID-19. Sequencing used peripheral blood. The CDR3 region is CAISDDRGRVQSGELFF. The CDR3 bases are TGTGCCATCAGTGATGATAGGGGCAGGGTCCAGTCCGGGGAGCTGTTTTTT.